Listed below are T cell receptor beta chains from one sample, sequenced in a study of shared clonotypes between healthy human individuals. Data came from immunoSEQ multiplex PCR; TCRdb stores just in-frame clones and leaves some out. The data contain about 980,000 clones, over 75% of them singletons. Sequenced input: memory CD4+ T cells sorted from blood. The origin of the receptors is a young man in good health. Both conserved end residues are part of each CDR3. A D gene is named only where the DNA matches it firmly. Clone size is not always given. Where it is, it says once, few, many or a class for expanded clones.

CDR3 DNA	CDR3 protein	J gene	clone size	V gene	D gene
TGCGCCAGCAGCGCTCACCGCGGGTCTGGGCCCGGGGAGCTGTTTTTT	CASSAHRGSGPGELFF	TRBJ2-2	.	TRBV5-1	.
TGCGCCAGCAGCTTGGAACACACTAGGGCGGGCTACACCTTC	CASSLEHTRAGYTF	TRBJ1-2	.	TRBV5-1	.
TGCGCCAGCAGCCTCAGCGGGGGGATCTCCTACGAGCAGTACTTC	CASSLSGGISYEQYF	TRBJ2-7	.	TRBV5-1	TRBD2
TGTGCCAGTAGTAGGGCAGTTCAAGAGACCCAGTACTTC	CASSRAVQETQYF	TRBJ2-5	once	TRBV19	.
TGTGCCAGCAGCCCGACAGGTAATCAGCCCCAGCATTTT	CASSPTGNQPQHF	TRBJ1-5	many	TRBV7-9	.
TGTGCCAGCAGCTTAGAGGGACCCCACTACGAGCAGTACTTC	CASSLEGPHYEQYF	TRBJ2-7	.	TRBV7-8	.
TGCAGTATTCAGGGATCCAGCTACGAGCAGTACTTC	CSIQGSSYEQYF	TRBJ2-7	.	TRBV29-1	.
TGTGCCAGCAGTGTCGTCGGGACAGGGGGTACTGAAGCTTTCTTT	CASSVVGTGGTEAFF	TRBJ1-1	.	TRBV9	TRBD1
TGTGCCAGCAGTGCTCGTGGTGAAGCTTTCTTT	CASSARGEAFF	TRBJ1-1	few	TRBV6-6	.
TGTGCCAGCAGTTTATCCGGGGGCTATCTTGAAGCTTTCTTT	CASSLSGGYLEAFF	TRBJ1-1	few	TRBV28	.
TGTGCCAGCAGCTTAGGGACAGGGTTAGGTCGCTACACCTTC	CASSLGTGLGRYTF	TRBJ1-2	.	TRBV11-3	TRBD1
TGTGCCAGCAGCCGACGGTTGAACACTGAAGCTTTCTTT	CASSRRLNTEAFF	TRBJ1-1	once	TRBV5-6	.
TGTGCCAGCCGCGATTCAGGACGCGGCAATGAGCAGTACTTC	CASRDSGRGNEQYF	TRBJ2-7	.	TRBV7-8	.
TGCGCCAGTGGGACAGACCAAGAGACCCAGTACTTC	CASGTDQETQYF	TRBJ2-5	.	TRBV5-1	TRBD1
TGCGCCAGCAGCTTACAGACAGGGAACACCGGGGAGCTGTTTTTT	CASSLQTGNTGELFF	TRBJ2-2	.	TRBV5-1	.
TGTGCCAGCGGGAGGACTGATTTCTACGAGCAGTACTTC	CASGRTDFYEQYF	TRBJ2-7	.	TRBV2	.
TGTGCCAGCAGCTTATTTATGCGGGAGGGCCTAAGAGATACGCAGTATTTT	CASSLFMREGLRDTQYF	TRBJ2-3	.	TRBV13	TRBD2
TGTGCCAGCAGTTTAGGAGGGAACACTGAAGCTTTCTTT	CASSLGGNTEAFF	TRBJ1-1	.	TRBV28	.
TGCGCCAGCAGCTTGGGGCAGCTCAGGCATACGCAGTATTTT	CASSLGQLRHTQYF	TRBJ2-3	few	TRBV5-1	.
TGTGCTAGCAGCCCCCCCGGTCGGGGCGGGCAGTACTTC	CASSPPGRGGQYF	TRBJ2-5	.	TRBV7-7	.
TGTGCCAGCAGCACTCGGGAGGGACAGGTGGGGAGGACCCAGTACTTC	CASSTREGQVGRTQYF	TRBJ2-5	few	TRBV7-9	.
TGTGCCAGCAGCTTGGGGCAGCGGCAGTACTTC	CASSLGQRQYF	TRBJ2-5	.	TRBV5-6	.
TGCGCCAGCAGCTTGGTGTTGGATTACAATGAGCAGTTCTTC	CASSLVLDYNEQFF	TRBJ2-1	once	TRBV5-1	.
TGCGCCAGCAGCAGGGACAGCCAAGAGACCCAGTACTTC	CASSRDSQETQYF	TRBJ2-5	.	TRBV5-1	TRBD1
TGTGCCAGCAGCCGGTCCGGACAGGGGTACGAGCAGTACTTC	CASSRSGQGYEQYF	TRBJ2-7	.	TRBV14	TRBD1
TGCAGCGCGCGGGGCTCCACAGATACGCAGTATTTT	CSARGSTDTQYF	TRBJ2-3	.	TRBV29-1	.
TGTGCCAGCAGCCATGGGGTTGCCGGGGAGCTGTTTTTT	CASSHGVAGELFF	TRBJ2-2	once	TRBV5-5	.